Listed below are T cell receptor beta chains from one sample, sequenced in a study of cytomegalovirus exposure and HLA in healthy donors. The method was immunoSEQ multiplex PCR; TCRdb's version includes in-frame clones alone and lacks a portion of them. This sample yields around 170,000 clones, of which 65% to 75% are seen a single time; approximately 1.4% belongs to the top ten. The source material was PBMCs. The source of these receptors is a girl aged 10 to 17 in good health and CMV-seronegative. The CDR3 runs from the conserved cysteine through the conserved F or W. A D gene is named only where the DNA matches it firmly. Rows may omit the clone size; those that give it use once, few, many or a size class.

size	D	V	J	CDR3	DNA
.	.	TRBV19	TRBJ1-2	CASTTDGVGYGYTF	TGTGCCAGTACCACCGACGGGGTGGGGTATGGCTACACCTTC
large	.	TRBV5-1	TRBJ2-1	CASTWTGSSYNEQFF	TGCGCCAGTACCTGGACTGGAAGCTCCTACAATGAGCAGTTCTTC
.	.	TRBV10-3	TRBJ2-7	CAISDEYPEQYF	TGTGCCATCAGTGATGAGTATCCCGAGCAGTACTTC
.	TRBD1	TRBV30	TRBJ1-3	CAWSVDRGYGNTIYF	TGTGCCTGGAGTGTAGACAGGGGGTATGGAAACACCATATATTTT
.	.	TRBV7-2	TRBJ2-5	CASSFDSQETQYF	TGTGCCAGCAGTTTTGACAGCCAAGAGACCCAGTACTTC
.	.	TRBV7-6	TRBJ1-6	CASSPVSGEFSPLHF	TGTGCCAGCAGCCCTGTATCGGGTGAATTTTCACCCCTCCACTTT
.	TRBD1	TRBV9	TRBJ1-2	CASSARGDRNYGYTF	TGTGCCAGCAGCGCACGAGGGGACAGGAACTATGGCTACACCTTC
.	.	TRBV4-1	TRBJ1-1	CASSQEGRGGSSEAFF	TGCGCCAGCAGCCAAGAGGGGCGCGGTGGGTCCTCTGAAGCTTTCTTT
.	.	TRBV6-5	TRBJ1-2	CASSPPTASYGYTF	TGTGCCAGCAGCCCACCAACTGCTAGCTATGGCTACACCTTC
.	.	TRBV28	TRBJ1-5	CASSSLGRNQPQHF	TGTGCCAGCAGTTCCCTGGGGCGCAATCAGCCCCAGCATTTT
.	.	TRBV7-9	TRBJ2-3	CASSLGEALTDTQYF	TGTGCCAGCAGCTTAGGGGAGGCACTCACAGATACGCAGTATTTT
.	.	TRBV16	TRBJ1-1	CASSQSGTRGTEAFF	TGTGCCAGCAGCCAATCCGGGACGAGGGGGACTGAAGCTTTCTTT
.	.	TRBV2	TRBJ1-2	CASISTRANDGYTF	TGTGCCAGTATCTCTACCAGGGCCAATGACGGCTACACCTTC
.	.	TRBV9	TRBJ2-3	CASSPPEDRSTDTQYF	TGTGCCAGCAGTCCTCCTGAGGATAGAAGCACAGATACGCAGTATTTT
few	TRBD1	TRBV2	TRBJ2-7	CASTHRDRVYEQYF	TGTGCCAGCACACACCGGGACAGGGTGTACGAGCAGTACTTC
.	TRBD1	TRBV5-4	TRBJ2-7	CASSLGMDRGGSYEQYF	TGTGCCAGCAGCTTGGGCATGGACAGGGGGGGCTCCTACGAGCAGTACTTC
.	.	TRBV2	TRBJ1-2	CASSTQGYGYTF	TGTGCCAGCAGTACGCAGGGGTACGGCTACACCTTC
.	.	TRBV6-5	TRBJ1-1	CASNPRGSQNTEAFF	TGTGCCAGCAATCCAAGGGGGTCCCAGAACACTGAAGCTTTCTTT
.	.	TRBV25-1	TRBJ1-5	CASSAGLDQPQHF	TGTGCCAGCAGTGCTGGACTGGATCAGCCCCAGCATTTT
.	TRBD1	TRBV27	TRBJ1-1	CASRLQGANTEAFF	TGTGCCAGCAGACTACAGGGGGCGAATACTGAAGCTTTCTTT
.	TRBD2	TRBV5-1	TRBJ2-3	CASVVGLAPDTQYF	TGCGCCAGCGTTGTGGGACTAGCCCCAGATACGCAGTATTTT
.	TRBD1	TRBV29-1	TRBJ2-2	CSVSLTGAAGELFF	TGCAGCGTTTCCCTGACAGGGGCGGCCGGGGAGCTGTTTTTT
.	.	TRBV18	TRBJ1-1	CASSPRPEGEAFF	TGTGCCAGCTCACCAAGGCCAGAGGGAGAAGCTTTCTTT
few	.	TRBV6-4	TRBJ1-1	CASSEGPGGTEAFF	TGTGCCAGCAGCGAGGGACCGGGGGGGACTGAAGCTTTCTTT
.	.	TRBV11-3	TRBJ2-7	CASSLDFGRTYEQYF	TGTGCCAGCAGCTTAGATTTCGGCAGGACCTACGAGCAGTACTTC
.	TRBD1	TRBV2	TRBJ2-7	CASSGRDRGPYEQYF	TGTGCCAGCAGTGGAAGGGACAGGGGCCCCTACGAGCAGTACTTC
.	TRBD2	TRBV18	TRBJ2-7	CASSQMSGEASEQYF	TGTGCCAGCTCACAAATGAGCGGGGAAGCTAGCGAGCAGTACTTC
.	TRBD1	TRBV7-9	TRBJ1-5	CASSGTGVQPQHF	TGTGCCAGCAGCGGAACAGGGGTTCAGCCCCAGCATTTT
.	.	TRBV25-1	TRBJ2-3	CASSSPAGTDTQYF	TGTGCCAGCAGTAGTCCCGCGGGCACAGATACGCAGTATTTT
.	.	TRBV7-9	TRBJ1-1	CASSRDIVQAFF	TGTGCCAGCAGCCGGGACATCGTACAAGCTTTCTTT
few	TRBD2	TRBV7-2	TRBJ2-1	CASVRGGVNEQFF	TGTGCCAGCGTCCGGGGGGGCGTGAATGAGCAGTTCTTC
few	.	TRBV18	TRBJ1-5	CASSPPEERWQPQHF	TGTGCCAGCTCACCACCCGAGGAGAGATGGCAGCCCCAGCATTTT
few	TRBD1	TRBV5-6	TRBJ1-2	CASSLGGQGYGYTF	TGTGCCAGCAGCTTGGGCGGACAGGGGTATGGCTACACCTTC
.	TRBD2	TRBV6-1	TRBJ2-4	CASSLAGIAKNIQYF	TGTGCCAGCAGTCTAGCGGGAATAGCCAAAAACATTCAGTACTTC
.	.	TRBV6-5	TRBJ1-1	CASSYGAAGGTEAFF	TGTGCCAGCAGTTACGGGGCGGCGGGGGGCACTGAAGCTTTCTTT
.	TRBD2	TRBV7-9	TRBJ2-5	CASRSGGGRETQYF	TGTGCCAGCAGGAGTGGCGGGGGGAGAGAGACCCAGTACTTC
.	.	TRBV19	TRBJ1-1	CATIFGGNLNTEAFF	TGTGCCACCATTTTTGGGGGCAATTTGAACACTGAAGCTTTCTTT
.	.	TRBV5-1	TRBJ1-2	CASSLVQGGYTF	TGCGCCAGCAGCTTGGTACAGGGCGGCTACACCTTC
.	.	TRBV7-9	TRBJ1-3	CASSFGSGHHTTSGNTIYF	.
.	.	TRBV6-1	TRBJ1-5	CASSPDSPDQPQHF	TGTGCCAGCAGTCCTGACAGCCCCGATCAGCCCCAGCATTTT
.	.	TRBV29-1	TRBJ2-7	CSVVRWAGDSYEQYF	TGCAGCGTTGTCCGCTGGGCAGGTGACTCCTACGAGCAGTACTTC